A selection of T cell receptor beta chains follows, all from one sample in a study of cytomegalovirus exposure and HLA in healthy donors. The repertoire was sequenced with immunoSEQ multiplex PCR; TCRdb's copy has only in-frame clones and lacks some. The sample contains 65,000 to 75,000 clones, approximately 74% of which appear only once. The sample consisted of PBMCs. The receptor set was obtained from a man aged 40-49 years in good health and CMV-seropositive. CDR3s include the opening cysteine and the closing phenylalanine or tryptophan. Fields, in order: clone size, V gene, D gene, J gene, CDR3 protein, CDR3 DNA. D genes are given only for firm matches. Only some rows state a clone size, as once, few, many or a class for expanded clones.

clone_size: .; v_call: TRBV7-3; d_call: TRBD2; j_call: TRBJ2-1; cdr3_aa: CASSPTGGGTVNHEQFF; cdr3_nt: TGTGCCAGCAGCCCTACTGGCGGGGGGACCGTCAACCATGAGCAGTTCTTC
clone_size: .; v_call: TRBV4-1; d_call: .; j_call: TRBJ2-5; cdr3_aa: CASSQLAGDQETQYF; cdr3_nt: TGCGCCAGCAGCCAGCTGGCAGGGGACCAAGAGACCCAGTACTTC
clone_size: few; v_call: TRBV9; d_call: .; j_call: TRBJ1-5; cdr3_aa: CASSKDNSNQPQHF; cdr3_nt: TGTGCCAGCAGCAAGGACAATAGCAATCAGCCCCAGCATTTT
clone_size: .; v_call: TRBV7-9; d_call: .; j_call: TRBJ1-5; cdr3_aa: CASSPKGRGDQPQHF; cdr3_nt: TGTGCCAGCAGCCCCAAAGGGAGGGGGGATCAGCCCCAGCATTTT
clone_size: .; v_call: TRBV30; d_call: TRBD1; j_call: TRBJ2-7; cdr3_aa: CACTDRRQGFHEQYF; cdr3_nt: TGTGCCTGTACCGATAGAAGACAGGGGTTCCACGAGCAGTACTTC
clone_size: .; v_call: TRBV7-2; d_call: .; j_call: TRBJ1-1; cdr3_aa: CASSVQRNLEAFF; cdr3_nt: TGTGCCAGCAGCGTCCAGCGCAACCTCGAAGCTTTCTTT
clone_size: .; v_call: TRBV7-9; d_call: .; j_call: TRBJ2-5; cdr3_aa: CSSTRTGILTQYF; cdr3_nt: TGTTCCAGCACCAGAACAGGGATATTGACCCAGTACTTC
clone_size: few; v_call: TRBV2; d_call: TRBD1; j_call: TRBJ2-7; cdr3_aa: CASSEETGVFSRDLRF; cdr3_nt: TGTGCCAGCAGTGAAGAAACAGGGGTCTTCTCGCGCGACCTACGGTTC
clone_size: .; v_call: TRBV14; d_call: .; j_call: TRBJ1-1; cdr3_aa: CASSRDWTEAFF; cdr3_nt: TGTGCCAGCAGCCGGGACTGGACTGAAGCTTTCTTT
clone_size: .; v_call: TRBV5-1; d_call: TRBD1; j_call: TRBJ1-2; cdr3_aa: CASSRDREGYTF; cdr3_nt: TGCGCCAGCAGCAGGGACAGGGAAGGCTACACCTTC
clone_size: .; v_call: TRBV4-3; d_call: .; j_call: TRBJ1-4; cdr3_aa: CASSQDQGDYEKLFF; cdr3_nt: TGCGCCAGCAGCCAAGATCAAGGGGATTATGAAAAACTGTTTTTT
clone_size: .; v_call: TRBV19; d_call: .; j_call: TRBJ2-3; cdr3_aa: CASTVSGFSGTDTQYF; cdr3_nt: TGTGCCAGTACTGTTAGCGGCTTTTCGGGCACAGATACGCAGTATTTT
clone_size: .; v_call: TRBV5-3; d_call: .; j_call: TRBJ1-5; cdr3_aa: CTQRGSRACNQPQHF; cdr3_nt: TGTACCCAGAGAGGGAGCCGGGCCTGCAATCAGCCCCAGCATTTT
clone_size: few; v_call: TRBV9; d_call: TRBD1; j_call: TRBJ2-2; cdr3_aa: CASSGGQGVPGELFF; cdr3_nt: TGTGCCAGCAGCGGGGGACAGGGGGTACCCGGGGAGCTGTTTTTT
clone_size: .; v_call: TRBV7-2; d_call: .; j_call: TRBJ1-2; cdr3_aa: CASSLSEALDYGYTF; cdr3_nt: TGTGCCAGCAGCTTGAGTGAGGCCTTGGACTATGGCTACACCTTC
clone_size: .; v_call: TRBV11-2; d_call: .; j_call: TRBJ1-2; cdr3_aa: CASSYPLAANYGYTF; cdr3_nt: TGTGCCAGCAGCTATCCTTTGGCCGCTAACTATGGCTACACCTTC
clone_size: .; v_call: TRBV4-1; d_call: .; j_call: TRBJ2-1; cdr3_aa: CASSQNNIYEQFF; cdr3_nt: TGCGCCAGCAGCCAAAACAACATTTATGAGCAGTTCTTC
clone_size: .; v_call: TRBV6-5; d_call: TRBD1; j_call: TRBJ2-3; cdr3_aa: CASSVTGRTDTQYF; cdr3_nt: TGTGCCAGCAGCGTGACAGGGCGCACAGATACGCAGTATTTT
clone_size: few; v_call: TRBV5-1; d_call: .; j_call: TRBJ1-2; cdr3_aa: CASSDAGTTNYGYTF; cdr3_nt: TGCGCCAGCAGCGACGCCGGGACAACAAACTATGGCTACACCTTC
clone_size: .; v_call: TRBV19; d_call: TRBD2; j_call: TRBJ2-7; cdr3_aa: CASSLGLADYEQYF; cdr3_nt: TGTGCCAGTAGTCTGGGACTAGCGGACTACGAGCAGTACTTC
clone_size: .; v_call: TRBV4-1; d_call: .; j_call: TRBJ2-5; cdr3_aa: CASSQEEGLETQYF; cdr3_nt: TGCGCCAGCAGCCAAGAAGAGGGTTTGGAGACCCAGTACTTC
clone_size: .; v_call: TRBV2; d_call: .; j_call: TRBJ2-5; cdr3_aa: CASSVSVQETQYF; cdr3_nt: TGTGCCAGCAGTGTGTCAGTCCAAGAGACCCAGTACTTC
clone_size: few; v_call: TRBV19; d_call: TRBD1; j_call: TRBJ2-7; cdr3_aa: CASRDSRSSYEQYF; cdr3_nt: TGTGCCAGCCGGGACAGCCGCTCCTCCTACGAGCAGTACTTC
clone_size: few; v_call: TRBV5-4; d_call: TRBD1; j_call: TRBJ1-1; cdr3_aa: CASSGRGRGYTEAFF; cdr3_nt: TGTGCCAGCAGCGGTAGGGGGCGAGGCTACACTGAAGCTTTCTTT
clone_size: few; v_call: TRBV27; d_call: .; j_call: TRBJ2-7; cdr3_aa: CASSEQPYEQYF; cdr3_nt: TGTGCCAGCTCGGAGCAGCCCTACGAGCAGTACTTC
clone_size: .; v_call: TRBV7-9; d_call: .; j_call: TRBJ1-1; cdr3_aa: CASSTGHLNTEAFF; cdr3_nt: TGTGCCAGCAGCACAGGACACCTGAACACTGAAGCTTTCTTT
clone_size: few; v_call: TRBV6-6; d_call: .; j_call: TRBJ1-1; cdr3_aa: CASSLRATEAFF; cdr3_nt: TGTGCCAGCAGTTTGAGGGCGACTGAAGCTTTCTTT
clone_size: once; v_call: TRBV2; d_call: TRBD1; j_call: TRBJ1-1; cdr3_aa: CASEGTGVGAFF; cdr3_nt: TGTGCCAGCGAAGGGACAGGGGTAGGGGCTTTCTTT
clone_size: few; v_call: TRBV11-2; d_call: .; j_call: TRBJ1-4; cdr3_aa: CASSSIRGKGEKLFF; cdr3_nt: TGTGCCAGCAGCTCGATCAGGGGTAAAGGAGAAAAACTGTTTTTT
clone_size: .; v_call: TRBV30; d_call: TRBD1; j_call: TRBJ1-2; cdr3_aa: CAWRTGVEGDGYTF; cdr3_nt: TGTGCCTGGAGGACAGGGGTTGAGGGGGATGGCTACACCTTC
clone_size: .; v_call: TRBV27; d_call: .; j_call: TRBJ2-5; cdr3_aa: CASSWAGVETQYF; cdr3_nt: TGTGCCAGCAGTTGGGCGGGCGTAGAGACCCAGTACTTC
clone_size: .; v_call: TRBV19; d_call: TRBD1; j_call: TRBJ1-2; cdr3_aa: CASSPGQGNGYTF; cdr3_nt: TGTGCCAGTAGTCCAGGACAGGGAAATGGCTACACCTTC
clone_size: many; v_call: TRBV18; d_call: TRBD1; j_call: TRBJ2-7; cdr3_aa: CASSRSPGGQGGAEQYF; cdr3_nt: TGTGCCAGCTCACGGTCCCCCGGGGGACAGGGAGGTGCCGAGCAGTACTTC
clone_size: .; v_call: TRBV19; d_call: TRBD2; j_call: TRBJ2-7; cdr3_aa: CASSRGLAGANYEQYF; cdr3_nt: TGTGCCAGTAGTAGGGGACTAGCGGGAGCAAACTACGAGCAGTACTTC
clone_size: many; v_call: TRBV6-6; d_call: TRBD1; j_call: TRBJ1-1; cdr3_aa: CASRQPGGGTEAFF; cdr3_nt: TGTGCCAGCAGACAACCAGGGGGCGGCACTGAAGCTTTCTTT
clone_size: .; v_call: TRBV5-5; d_call: TRBD1; j_call: TRBJ2-7; cdr3_aa: CASSRDSIYEQYF; cdr3_nt: TGTGCCAGCTCTCGGGACAGCATATACGAGCAGTACTTC
clone_size: .; v_call: TRBV10-1; d_call: TRBD2; j_call: TRBJ2-7; cdr3_aa: CASRANGGKKGYEQYF; cdr3_nt: TGCGCCAGCAGAGCGAACGGGGGGAAGAAGGGTTACGAGCAGTACTTC
clone_size: .; v_call: TRBV4-1; d_call: TRBD2; j_call: TRBJ2-7; cdr3_aa: CASSQEGLAGLYEQYF; cdr3_nt: TGCGCCAGCAGCCAAGAAGGCCTAGCGGGCTTATACGAGCAGTACTTC
clone_size: .; v_call: TRBV2; d_call: .; j_call: TRBJ2-2; cdr3_aa: CASSEWRRNTGELFF; cdr3_nt: TGTGCCAGCAGTGAATGGCGGAGAAACACCGGGGAGCTGTTTTTT
clone_size: .; v_call: TRBV7-9; d_call: TRBD1; j_call: TRBJ2-3; cdr3_aa: CSSSEQGPRRTDTQYF; cdr3_nt: TGTTCCAGCAGTGAACAGGGGCCCCGACGCACAGATACGCAGTATTTT
clone_size: .; v_call: TRBV5-4; d_call: TRBD1; j_call: TRBJ2-3; cdr3_aa: CASSLEKGATDTQYF; cdr3_nt: TGTGCCAGCAGCTTGGAGAAGGGGGCCACAGATACGCAGTATTTT
clone_size: few; v_call: TRBV5-6; d_call: .; j_call: TRBJ2-1; cdr3_aa: CASSLSSEQFF; cdr3_nt: TGTGCCAGCAGCTTGAGTAGTGAGCAGTTCTTC
clone_size: few; v_call: TRBV11-2; d_call: .; j_call: TRBJ1-4; cdr3_aa: CASSPLTGTREGKLFF; cdr3_nt: TGTGCCAGCAGCCCCTTGACCGGGACCAGGGAGGGAAAACTGTTTTTT
clone_size: once; v_call: TRBV4-3; d_call: .; j_call: TRBJ1-4; cdr3_aa: CASSPSGEKLFF; cdr3_nt: TGCGCCAGCAGCCCCTCGGGGGAAAAACTGTTTTTT
clone_size: .; v_call: TRBV27; d_call: .; j_call: TRBJ1-1; cdr3_aa: CASSVGDMNTEAFF; cdr3_nt: TGTGCCAGCTCTGTCGGGGACATGAACACTGAAGCTTTCTTT
clone_size: .; v_call: TRBV7-9; d_call: TRBD1; j_call: TRBJ1-1; cdr3_aa: CSSSWGQDKAFF; cdr3_nt: TGTTCCAGCAGCTGGGGACAGGATAAAGCTTTCTTT
clone_size: .; v_call: TRBV4-3; d_call: TRBD1; j_call: TRBJ1-2; cdr3_aa: CASSQVEIGGGGYTF; cdr3_nt: TGCGCCAGCAGCCAAGTGGAGATAGGGGGCGGTGGCTACACCTTC
clone_size: .; v_call: TRBV14; d_call: .; j_call: TRBJ1-2; cdr3_aa: CASSQDSNRRLGYTF; cdr3_nt: TGTGCCAGCAGCCAAGATTCGAACAGGAGACTCGGCTACACCTTC
clone_size: .; v_call: TRBV4-3; d_call: .; j_call: TRBJ1-1; cdr3_aa: CASSQELLGIAGTEAFF; cdr3_nt: TGCGCCAGCAGCCAAGAGCTCCTCGGGATAGCGGGCACTGAAGCTTTCTTT
clone_size: .; v_call: TRBV19; d_call: .; j_call: TRBJ2-7; cdr3_aa: CARGGPWRGFLDEQYF; cdr3_nt: TGTGCCAGAGGAGGGCCCTGGCGGGGCTTTCTTGACGAGCAGTACTTC
clone_size: .; v_call: TRBV10-3; d_call: TRBD1; j_call: TRBJ2-7; cdr3_aa: CAISQDRTSYEQYF; cdr3_nt: TGTGCCATCAGCCAGGACAGGACCTCCTACGAGCAGTACTTC
clone_size: .; v_call: TRBV7-9; d_call: TRBD2; j_call: TRBJ2-2; cdr3_aa: CASSLITSGSRTGELFF; cdr3_nt: TGTGCCAGCAGCTTAATCACTAGCGGGAGTAGGACCGGGGAGCTGTTTTTT
clone_size: .; v_call: TRBV18; d_call: .; j_call: TRBJ1-2; cdr3_aa: CASSPPATANYGYTF; cdr3_nt: TGTGCCAGCTCACCACCGGCGACAGCTAACTATGGCTACACCTTC
clone_size: many; v_call: TRBV10-3; d_call: TRBD1; j_call: TRBJ1-2; cdr3_aa: CAIRGTGNYGYTF; cdr3_nt: TGTGCCATCAGGGGGACAGGAAACTATGGCTACACCTTC
clone_size: .; v_call: TRBV4-2; d_call: TRBD1; j_call: TRBJ2-3; cdr3_aa: CASSLGQGPDTQYF; cdr3_nt: TGTGCCAGCAGCCTGGGACAGGGCCCAGATACGCAGTATTTT
clone_size: few; v_call: TRBV28; d_call: .; j_call: TRBJ2-5; cdr3_aa: CASSLFRGDRFLWEQYF; cdr3_nt: TGTGCCAGCAGCCTCTTCCGGGGGGACAGGTTCCTGTGGGAGCAGTACTTC
clone_size: .; v_call: TRBV19; d_call: TRBD1; j_call: TRBJ1-6; cdr3_aa: CASSDTGGNGSPLHF; cdr3_nt: TGTGCCAGTAGTGATACAGGGGGGAATGGATCACCCCTCCACTTT
clone_size: .; v_call: TRBV5-6; d_call: TRBD1; j_call: TRBJ1-1; cdr3_aa: CASSLGPGGNTEAFF; cdr3_nt: TGTGCCAGCAGCTTGGGGCCAGGGGGGAACACTGAAGCTTTCTTT